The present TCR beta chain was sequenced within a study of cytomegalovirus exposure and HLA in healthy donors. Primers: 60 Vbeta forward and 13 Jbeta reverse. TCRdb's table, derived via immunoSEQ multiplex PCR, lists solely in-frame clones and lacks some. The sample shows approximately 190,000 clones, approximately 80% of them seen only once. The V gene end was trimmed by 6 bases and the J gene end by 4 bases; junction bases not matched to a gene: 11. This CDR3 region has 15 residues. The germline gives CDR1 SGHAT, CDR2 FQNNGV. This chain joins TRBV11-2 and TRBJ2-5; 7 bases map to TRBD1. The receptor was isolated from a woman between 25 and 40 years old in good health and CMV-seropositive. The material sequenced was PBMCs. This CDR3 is CASSPQGNPGETQYF. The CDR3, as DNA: TGTGCCAGCAGTCCACAGGGGAACCCGGGAGAGACCCAGTACTTC.